This is a list of T cell receptor beta chains from one sample in a study of neurological immune-mediated disorders. One entry per CDR3 protein results from TCRdb running MiXCR on the 5' RACE reads. The sample includes over 55,000 distinct CDR3 sequences, roughly a tenth seen only once; the top ten take 9.5% to 10%. The sequenced material came from PBMCs. Source of these receptors: a man aged 30-40 years in good health. Both conserved end residues are part of each CDR3. Each record gives: D gene, V gene, clone size, J gene, CDR3 DNA, CDR3 protein. A D gene is named only where the DNA matches it firmly. Clone size is not always given. Where it is, it says once, few, many or a class for expanded clones.

TRBD2	TRBV27	few	TRBJ2-1	TGTGCCAGCAGTTCGCTAGCGGGAGGCTATGAGCAGTTCTTC	CASSSLAGGYEQFF
TRBD2	TRBV11-2	many	TRBJ2-1	TGTGCCAGCAGCTCAAGACTAGCGGGAGAGAATGAGCAGTTCTTC	CASSSRLAGENEQFF
NA	TRBV20-1	many	TRBJ2-5	TGCAGTGCTAGCCCGGACGGGGATAAAGAGGAGACCCAGTACTTC	CSASPDGDKEETQYF
TRBD1	TRBV5-1	many	TRBJ2-2	TGCGCCAGCAGATGGACAGGGGACACCGGGGAGCTGTTTTTT	CASRWTGDTGELFF
TRBD2	TRBV7-7	many	TRBJ2-1	TGTGCCAGCAGTTATAGCGGGAGCACTGGGAATGAGCAGTTCTTC	CASSYSGSTGNEQFF
NA	TRBV20-1	many	TRBJ1-4	TGCAGTGCTAGAGCAACTGTGAGAAATGAAAAACTGTTTTTT	CSARATVRNEKLFF
NA	TRBV4-2	NA	TRBJ2-7	TGTGCCAGCAGCCAAGATTCGGGAAGTGAGCAGTACTTC	CASSQDSGSEQYF
NA	TRBV5-5	many	TRBJ1-1	TGTGCCAGCAGCTTGGTAGGGGGGCATGGGGCTGAAGCTTTCTTT	CASSLVGGHGAEAFF
NA	TRBV27	many	TRBJ2-3	TGTGCCAGCAGAATCTTAGATACGCAGTATTTT	CASRILDTQYF
TRBD2	TRBV7-7	many	TRBJ2-5	TGTGCTTCAGGCGCGGGAGTGGAGACCCAGTACTTC	CASGAGVETQYF
NA	TRBV3-1	many	TRBJ2-5	TGTGCCAGCAGCCAAGATATGGACTCGGCAGGGCGCTTC	CASSQDMDSAGRF
NA	TRBV5-1	many	TRBJ2-7	TGCGCCAGCAGCCTAACGGCGACCTACGAGCAGTACTTC	CASSLTATYEQYF
TRBD2	TRBV28	many	TRBJ2-2	TGTGCCAGCAGTTTTCCGACTAGCGGGAGGCCCACCGGGGAGCTGTTTTTT	CASSFPTSGRPTGELFF
NA	TRBV28	many	TRBJ2-1	TGTGCCAGCAGGACAGATTTTCAGAACTTCTACAATGAGCAGTTCTTC	CASRTDFQNFYNEQFF
NA	TRBV5-1	many	TRBJ2-6	TGCGCCAGCAGCCAGCAGGGGGGGCGTGGGGCCAACGTCCTGACTTTC	CASSQQGGRGANVLTF
NA	TRBV3-1	many	TRBJ2-2	TGTGCCAGCAGCCCGACAGGGAACACCGGGGAGCTGTTTTTT	CASSPTGNTGELFF
NA	TRBV12-3/TRBV12-4	many	TRBJ1-5	TGTGCCAGCAGTGACCGTGGGCCCCAGCATTTT	CASSDRGPQHF
NA	TRBV6-5	many	TRBJ2-7	TGTGCCAGCAGTTACCTAGGACAGGGAGGGTACGAGCAGTACTTC	CASSYLGQGGYEQYF
NA	TRBV5-1	many	TRBJ1-3	TGCGCCAGCAGCTTGGCCGGCATTCGGGCTGGAAACACCATATATTTT	CASSLAGIRAGNTIYF
NA	TRBV28	many	TRBJ2-2	TGTGCCAGCATCGGACAGAACACCGGGGAGCTGTTTTTT	CASIGQNTGELFF
NA	TRBV7-9	many	TRBJ2-2	TGTGCCAGCAGCTCTAGGGACACCGGGGAGCTGTTTTTT	CASSSRDTGELFF
TRBD2	TRBV15	many	TRBJ2-1	TGTGCCACCAGCACATCGGGACTAGCGGGGCCAGGTTTGAATGAGCAGTTCTTC	CATSTSGLAGPGLNEQFF
TRBD1	TRBV27	many	TRBJ2-7	TGTGCCAGCAGTTCCAACAGGGGGTCTGGCTCCTACGAGCAGTACTTC	CASSSNRGSGSYEQYF
NA	TRBV2	many	TRBJ2-1	TGTGCCAGCAGGTCGGACTCCTCCTACAATGAGCAGTTCTTC	CASRSDSSYNEQFF
TRBD2	TRBV27	many	TRBJ2-7	TGTGCCAGCAGTTCGTCCGGGAGGGACGTCTCCGAGCAGTACTTC	CASSSSGRDVSEQYF
NA	TRBV28	many	TRBJ2-3	TGTGCCAGCAGTTCAGGACTCAGCACAGATACGCAGTATTTT	CASSSGLSTDTQYF
TRBD1	TRBV20-1	many	TRBJ1-1	TGCAGTGCTAGTCTAGGACAGGCTCCAGGCGCTGAAGCTTTCTTT	CSASLGQAPGAEAFF
NA	TRBV4-1	many	TRBJ2-7	TGCGCCAGCAGCCAAGATCTGTACGAGCAGTACTTC	CASSQDLYEQYF
NA	TRBV12-3/TRBV12-4	many	TRBJ2-1	TGTGCCAGCAGTTTGGTCCGATCCCATGAGCAGTTCTTC	CASSLVRSHEQFF
NA	TRBV24-1	many	TRBJ1-4	TGTGCCACCAGTGATTTCCCGACGGTACCCGAAAAACTGTTTTTT	CATSDFPTVPEKLFF
TRBD2	TRBV25-1	many	TRBJ2-5	TGTGCCAGCAGGGAGGACTCGGGGGAGGGGACCCAGTACTTC	CASREDSGEGTQYF
TRBD2	TRBV5-1	many	TRBJ2-7	TGCGCCAGCAGCGCCGGGGGGTCAGCGACGGCCTACGAGCAGTACTTC	CASSAGGSATAYEQYF
NA	TRBV15	many	TRBJ2-2	TGTGCCACCAGAAGTGAGAACACCGGGGAGCTGTTTTTT	CATRSENTGELFF
NA	TRBV10-3	many	TRBJ2-2	TGTGCCACCCGGACGGCTGAACAGACCGGGGAGCTGTTTTTT	CATRTAEQTGELFF
NA	TRBV20-1	many	TRBJ2-2	TGCAGTGCTAGAGACAACACAGGGTTCACCGGGGAGCTGTTTTTT	CSARDNTGFTGELFF
NA	TRBV20-1	many	TRBJ1-2	TGCAGTGCTAGCTCCGGGACATATGGCTACACCTTC	CSASSGTYGYTF
NA	TRBV7-3	few	TRBJ2-3	TGTGCCAGCAGCTTAGAACAGGTTGGGACAGATACGCAGTATTTT	CASSLEQVGTDTQYF
TRBD1	TRBV5-1	NA	TRBJ1-4	TGCGCCAGCAGCTGTGGGACAGCAACTAATGAAAACCTGTTTTTT	CASSCGTATNENLFF
TRBD1	TRBV2	NA	TRBJ2-7	TGTGCCAGCAGCGGGGGGACAGGGGGAGTCTACTACGAGCAGTACTTC	CASSGGTGGVYYEQYF
NA	TRBV6-2/TRBV6-3	many	TRBJ2-1	TGTGCCAGCAGTTATCCCAGGCATGAGCAGTTCTTC	CASSYPRHEQFF
NA	TRBV6-5	many	TRBJ2-1	TGTGCCAGCAGTCCGACTAGTGTCAATGAGCAGTTCTTC	CASSPTSVNEQFF
NA	TRBV5-1	many	TRBJ1-2	TGCGCCAGCCAGGGTTCTGCTTCCCTCAACTATGGCTACACCTTC	CASQGSASLNYGYTF
NA	TRBV21-1	many	TRBJ2-1	TGTGCCAGCAGCAAAGCGTTGGTTAGTACGGCCGCGGAAAACAATGAGCAGTTCTTC	CASSKALVSTAAENNEQFF
NA	TRBV5-1	many	TRBJ2-7	TGCGCCAGCAGCTTGAATACCGGGAACATCTACGAGCAGTACTTC	CASSLNTGNIYEQYF
TRBD1	TRBV11-2	many	TRBJ2-1	TGTGCCAGCAGCAAGAGACAGGGAGCCTTCAATGAGCAGTTCTTC	CASSKRQGAFNEQFF
NA	TRBV5-1	many	TRBJ1-6	TGCGCCAGCAGCTTGGCGGGCAGCCGTAATTCACCCCTCCACTTT	CASSLAGSRNSPLHF
TRBD2	TRBV7-2	many	TRBJ2-3	TGTGCCAGCAGCTCCGCAGGTAGCGGGAGGGGCACAGATACGCAGTATTTT	CASSSAGSGRGTDTQYF
NA	TRBV12-3/TRBV12-4	many	TRBJ2-5	TGTGCCACCCAGGACAGAGGGTACTCCCAAGAGACCCAGTACTTC	CATQDRGYSQETQYF
TRBD1	TRBV7-8	many	TRBJ2-2	TGTGCCAGCAGCTTGGACAGGGCCGCGAACACCGGGGAGCTGTTTTTT	CASSLDRAANTGELFF
TRBD2	TRBV10-3	many	TRBJ2-3	TGTGCCATCAGTGACGGTCGCGGGGGACGCGCAGATACGCAGTATTTT	CAISDGRGGRADTQYF
NA	TRBV28	NA	TRBJ2-3	TGTACCAGCAGTTTATCCGATTCATGGAATACGCAGTATTTT	CTSSLSDSWNTQYF
TRBD2	TRBV20-1	many	TRBJ2-5	TGCAGTGCCCCCCGGGTAGCGGGAGATGGGAAGACCCAGTACTTC	CSAPRVAGDGKTQYF
NA	TRBV6-4	NA	TRBJ2-1	TGTGCCAGCAGCCGGTCGGAACTCGGCTCCTACAATGAGCAGTTCTTC	CASSRSELGSYNEQFF
NA	TRBV5-1	many	TRBJ2-7	TGCGCCAGCAGCGTGACATCACGGGTGGACGAGGAGTACTTC	CASSVTSRVDEEYF
TRBD1	TRBV12-3/TRBV12-4	many	TRBJ2-1	TGTGCCAGCAGTTCAGGAAACATAGACAGGGGTGAGCAGTTCTTC	CASSSGNIDRGEQFF
NA	TRBV29-1	many	TRBJ2-7	TGCAGCATATACAGGGGGGGCGAGCAGTACTTC	CSIYRGGEQYF
TRBD2	TRBV20-1	many	TRBJ2-5	TGCAGTGCTAGCGGGACTAGCGAAGAGACCCAGTACTTC	CSASGTSEETQYF
NA	TRBV5-1	many	TRBJ2-5	TGCGCCAGCAGCTTGGAACTAGCTGCTAAAGCGTGGGAGACCCAGTACTTC	CASSLELAAKAWETQYF
NA	TRBV6-6	few	TRBJ2-5	TGTGCCAGCAGTTACGCCAAGGAGACCCAGTACTTC	CASSYAKETQYF
NA	TRBV25-1	many	TRBJ2-1	TGTGCCAGCAGTGACACCATGGAGGAGCAGTTCTTC	CASSDTMEEQFF